These T cell receptor beta chains were read from a single sample in a study of regulatory dendritic cells for organ transplantation. Sequencing used immunoSEQ multiplex PCR; TCRdb keeps in-frame clones, though not all of them. In the table there are about 5,400 clones, about four fifths of which are singletons. What these receptors recognize is not known. Sequenced: memory CD8+ T cells from blood cultured with regulatory dendritic cells. The receptor set was obtained from a human donor in good health. CDR3s include the opening cysteine and the closing phenylalanine or tryptophan. D genes are given only for firm matches. Size is omitted from some rows. Given values are once, few, many or a class for expanded clones.

j_call v_call clone_size d_call cdr3_aa cdr3_nt
TRBJ2-3 TRBV7-3 NA TRBD1 CASSRDSHTDTQYF TGTGCCAGCTCTAGGGACAGTCACACAGATACGCAGTATTTT
TRBJ2-3 TRBV4-2 NA NA CASSQVGSGSPDTQYF TGTGCCAGCAGCCAAGTGGGGAGCGGGTCCCCAGATACGCAGTATTTT
TRBJ1-4 TRBV28 NA NA CASKVPATNEKLFF TGTGCCAGCAAGGTCCCCGCAACTAATGAAAAACTGTTTTTT
TRBJ2-7 TRBV7-7 few NA CASSFTYEQYF TGTGCTAGCAGCTTCACCTACGAGCAGTACTTC
TRBJ2-7 TRBV4-1 once TRBD2 CASSQDVWGRGEQYF TGCGCCAGCAGCCAAGACGTATGGGGGAGGGGCGAGCAGTACTTC
TRBJ2-7 TRBV7-8 NA NA CASSLAQGPSYEQYF TGTGCCAGCAGCTTAGCGCAGGGCCCGTCCTACGAGCAGTACTTC
TRBJ2-7 TRBV7-3 NA NA CASSLTGSSYEQYF TGTGCCAGCAGCTTAACGGGGTCCTCCTACGAGCAGTACTTC
TRBJ2-3 TRBV6-4 NA TRBD2 CASSDSSGGATDTQYF TGTGCCAGCAGTGACTCGAGCGGGGGGGCCACAGATACGCAGTATTTT
TRBJ2-7 TRBV11-3 NA NA CASSLGPSYEQYF TGTGCCAGCAGCTTGGGGCCCTCCTACGAGCAGTACTTC
TRBJ1-4 TRBV19 NA NA CASTNRATNEKLFF TGTGCCAGTACCAACAGGGCTACTAATGAAAAACTGTTTTTT
TRBJ2-1 TRBV7-9 NA NA CASSLAGAPYRVPYNEQFF TGTGCCAGCAGCTTAGCGGGCGCCCCATACAGGGTCCCCTACAATGAGCAGTTCTTC
TRBJ2-1 TRBV4-3 NA TRBD2 CASSQLDSGGQNEQFF TGCGCCAGCAGCCAACTCGATAGCGGGGGGCAAAATGAGCAGTTCTTC
TRBJ2-1 TRBV6-4 NA NA CASSDNANNEQFF TGTGCCAGCAGTGACAACGCTAACAATGAGCAGTTCTTC
TRBJ2-1 TRBV4-3 NA TRBD2 CASSRLTSTVWEQFF TGCGCCAGCAGCCGACTGACTAGCACGGTCTGGGAGCAGTTCTTC
TRBJ1-5 TRBV28 NA TRBD1 CASSFLPSGTGINQPQHF TGTGCCAGCAGTTTCCTTCCCTCCGGGACAGGGATCAATCAGCCCCAGCATTTT
TRBJ2-2 TRBV15 NA TRBD1 CATATGANTGELFF TGTGCCACAGCAACAGGGGCGAACACCGGGGAGCTGTTTTTT
TRBJ1-1 TRBV11-2 NA TRBD1 CASSSRDRIFEAFF TGTGCCAGCAGCTCTCGGGACAGAATTTTTGAAGCTTTCTTT
TRBJ1-1 TRBV27 NA NA CASSHLPRWAPEAFF TGTGCCAGCAGCCACCTACCCCGATGGGCCCCTGAAGCTTTCTTT
TRBJ1-4 TRBV7-9 once NA CASSLGGGYEKLFF TGTGCCAGCAGCTTAGGTGGGGGGTATGAAAAACTGTTTTTT
TRBJ2-7 TRBV6-5 NA NA CASSYGPLSYEQYF TGTGCCAGCAGTTACGGACCCCTCTCCTACGAGCAGTACTTC
TRBJ1-1 TRBV6-1 NA NA CASIPWQGEAFF TGTGCCAGCATCCCATGGCAGGGTGAAGCTTTCTTT
TRBJ1-2 TRBV10-2 NA NA CASSEDGNYGYTF TGCGCCAGCAGTGAGGACGGAAACTATGGCTACACCTTC
TRBJ2-2 TRBV27 few NA CASSLVLAGELFF TGTGCCAGCAGTTTAGTTCTTGCCGGGGAGCTGTTTTTT
TRBJ1-2 TRBV10-2 medium-sized NA CASSESEIDGYTF TGCGCCAGCAGTGAGTCGGAGATTGATGGCTACACCTTC
TRBJ2-3 TRBV5-8 NA TRBD2 CASSPLAGGLTDTQYF TGTGCCAGCAGCCCTTTGGCGGGGGGGCTAACAGATACGCAGTATTTT
TRBJ1-4 TRBV6-5 NA TRBD1 CASRTPTGFDEKLFF TGTGCCAGCAGAACGCCGACAGGGTTCGATGAAAAACTGTTTTTT
TRBJ2-1 TRBV2 NA TRBD2 CASRPSGGPYNEQFF TGTGCCAGCAGACCCAGCGGGGGGCCTTACAATGAGCAGTTCTTC
TRBJ2-1 TRBV6-4 NA NA CASSDSGGGAYNEQFF TGTGCCAGCAGTGACTCGGGGGGGGGCGCCTACAATGAGCAGTTCTTC
TRBJ2-3 TRBV7-8 once NA CASSLHYPNGDTQYF TGTGCCAGCAGCCTTCACTACCCTAATGGGGATACGCAGTATTTT
TRBJ2-2 TRBV7-9 NA NA CALTPATGELFF TGTGCCCTAACTCCCGCAACCGGGGAGCTGTTTTTT
TRBJ2-7 TRBV7-9 NA NA CASSLVSSGPRSYEQYF TGTGCCAGCAGCTTAGTTTCCAGCGGCCCCCGCTCCTACGAGCAGTACTTC
TRBJ1-2 TRBV5-6 NA NA CASSLSDWSGYTF TGTGCCAGCAGCTTGTCGGACTGGAGTGGCTACACCTTC
TRBJ2-3 TRBV6-4 NA TRBD2 CASSATSGSTDTQYF TGTGCCAGCAGCGCGACTAGCGGGAGCACAGATACGCAGTATTTT
TRBJ2-1 TRBV4-3 NA NA CASSRDLSYNEQFF TGCGCCAGCAGCAGGGACCTCTCCTACAATGAGCAGTTCTTC
TRBJ1-1 TRBV29-1 NA TRBD1 CSVEDTRPGTGGKLTEAFF TGCAGCGTTGAAGATACTCGCCCCGGGACAGGGGGCAAATTAACTGAAGCTTTCTTT
TRBJ2-2 TRBV27 NA NA CASGGPESRELFF TGTGCCAGCGGAGGTCCGGAATCCCGGGAGCTGTTTTTT
TRBJ2-1 TRBV4-3 NA TRBD2 CASSQDSGWYNEQFF TGCGCCAGCAGCCAAGATAGCGGGTGGTACAATGAGCAGTTCTTC
TRBJ2-1 TRBV9 NA TRBD2 CASSGTSGRGNEQFF TGTGCCAGCAGCGGAACTAGCGGGAGGGGGAATGAGCAGTTCTTC
TRBJ1-1 TRBV7-2 NA NA CASSLVAGAEAFF TGTGCCAGCAGCTTAGTGGCGGGGGCTGAAGCTTTCTTT
TRBJ1-5 TRBV21-1 NA NA CASSTQGNQPQHF TGTGCCAGCAGCACCCAGGGCAATCAGCCCCAGCATTTT
TRBJ2-7 TRBV10-3 few NA CAIRDGTYEQYF TGTGCCATCAGGGACGGGACCTACGAGCAGTACTTC
TRBJ2-7 TRBV15 NA TRBD1 CATSIGTGSSYEQYF TGTGCCACCAGCATCGGGACAGGGAGCTCCTACGAGCAGTACTTC
TRBJ2-5 TRBV7-9 once NA CASSLKVRGAKETQYF TGTGCCAGCAGCTTAAAGGTCCGGGGGGCGAAAGAGACCCAGTACTTC
TRBJ2-1 TRBV7-8 few NA CASSLAGAADNEQFF TGTGCCAGCAGCTTAGCAGGGGCCGCTGACAATGAGCAGTTCTTC
TRBJ1-2 TRBV19 NA NA CASSIDPDRGRYGYTF TGTGCCAGTAGTATAGACCCAGACCGGGGTCGGTATGGCTACACCTTC
TRBJ1-5 TRBV27 few TRBD1 CASRSLRDRKGNQPQHF TGTGCCAGCAGATCACTCCGGGACAGGAAGGGTAATCAGCCCCAGCATTTT
TRBJ2-3 TRBV4-3 NA NA CASSQGQPPDTQYF TGCGCCAGCAGCCAGGGTCAACCTCCTGATACGCAGTATTTT
TRBJ2-6 TRBV10-2 NA NA CASSESLGDSGANVLTF TGCGCCAGCAGTGAGAGTTTAGGGGACTCTGGGGCCAACGTCCTGACTTTC
TRBJ2-1 TRBV7-2 large NA CASSLTGALNNEQFF TGTGCCAGCAGCTTAACCGGGGCTCTAAACAATGAGCAGTTCTTC
TRBJ1-6 TRBV9 few TRBD1 CASSAQGNYGSPLHF TGTGCCAGCAGCGCACAGGGGAATTATGGATCACCCCTCCACTTT
TRBJ2-7 TRBV28 NA TRBD1 CASSPSTGEVSEQYF TGTGCCAGCAGCCCCTCGACAGGGGAGGTGAGCGAGCAGTACTTC
TRBJ2-5 TRBV6-1 NA TRBD2 CASSEAAGGPETQYF TGTGCCAGCAGTGAAGCAGCGGGGGGGCCAGAGACCCAGTACTTC
TRBJ1-1 TRBV19 NA NA CASSISLNTEAFF TGTGCCAGTAGTATAAGCCTGAACACTGAAGCTTTCTTT
TRBJ1-2 TRBV7-8 NA NA CASSLGSANYGYTF TGTGCCAGCAGCTTAGGGTCGGCTAACTATGGCTACACCTTC
TRBJ1-1 TRBV5-1 NA NA CASTLNLGNTEAFF TGCGCCAGCACCCTCAATCTGGGTAACACTGAAGCTTTCTTT
TRBJ1-1 TRBV5-1 NA NA CASSLDGEAPEAFF TGCGCCAGCAGCTTAGACGGAGAGGCGCCTGAAGCTTTCTTT
TRBJ1-1 TRBV7-9 NA NA CASSLAAPSGTEAFF TGTGCCAGCAGCTTAGCGGCTCCCTCGGGCACTGAAGCTTTCTTT
TRBJ1-2 TRBV7-8 NA NA CASSLRDYGYTF TGTGCCAGCAGCTTACGGGATTATGGCTACACCTTC
TRBJ2-1 TRBV27 NA TRBD2 CASSLTLGTSVNEQFF TGTGCCAGCAGTTTAACTCTAGGGACTAGCGTTAATGAGCAGTTCTTC
TRBJ1-5 TRBV28 medium-sized NA CASSLWIGNQPQHF TGTGCCAGCAGTTTATGGATCGGAAATCAGCCCCAGCATTTT